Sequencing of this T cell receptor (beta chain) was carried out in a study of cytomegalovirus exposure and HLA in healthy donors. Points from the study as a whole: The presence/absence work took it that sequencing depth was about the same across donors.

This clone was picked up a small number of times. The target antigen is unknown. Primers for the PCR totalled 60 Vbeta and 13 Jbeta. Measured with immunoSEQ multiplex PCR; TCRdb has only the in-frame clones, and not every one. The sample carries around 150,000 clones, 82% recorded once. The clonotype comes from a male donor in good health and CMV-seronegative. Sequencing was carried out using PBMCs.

CDR3 in DNA: TGTGCCAGCAGCTTAGCTCTTCAAGAGACCCAGTACTTC. Protein sequence: CASSLALQETQYF. The V call is TRBV7-6, the J call TRBJ2-5; D ambiguous. Germline V gene sequence: CDR1 SGHVS, CDR2 FNYEAQ. The CDR3 spans 13 residues. V was trimmed by 0 bases and J by 2 bases, leaving 4 bases between them.